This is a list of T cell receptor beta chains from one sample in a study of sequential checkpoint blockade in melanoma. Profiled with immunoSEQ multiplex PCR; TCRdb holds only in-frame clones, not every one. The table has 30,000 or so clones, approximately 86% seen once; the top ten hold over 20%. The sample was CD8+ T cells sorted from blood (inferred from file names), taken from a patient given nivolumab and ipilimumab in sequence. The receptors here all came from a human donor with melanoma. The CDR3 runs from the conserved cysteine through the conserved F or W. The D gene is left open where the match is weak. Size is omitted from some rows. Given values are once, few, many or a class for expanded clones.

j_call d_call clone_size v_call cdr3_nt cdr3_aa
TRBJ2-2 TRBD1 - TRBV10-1 TGCGCCAGCAGTGGACACAGGGGCACCGGGGAGCTGTTTTTT CASSGHRGTGELFF
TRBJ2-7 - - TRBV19 TGTGCCAGTAGTATTCACTTCTCCTACGAGCAGTACTTC CASSIHFSYEQYF
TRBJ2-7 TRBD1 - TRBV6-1 TGTGCCAGCAGTTGGACAGGGAAAGGGACCTACGAGCAGTACTTC CASSWTGKGTYEQYF
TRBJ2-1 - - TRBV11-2 TGTGCCAGCAGACAACTAGCTAATGAGCAGTTCTTC CASRQLANEQFF
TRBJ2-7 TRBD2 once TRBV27 TGTGCCAGCAGTTTAATGGCTAGCGGGACTTCCTACGAGCAGTACTTC CASSLMASGTSYEQYF
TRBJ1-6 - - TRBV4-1 TGCGCCAGCAGCCAACCCACGCGACAGGTTAATTCACCCCTCCACTTT CASSQPTRQVNSPLHF
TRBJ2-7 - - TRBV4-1 TGCGCCAGCAGTCGGGGGACAGCTTCTTACGAGCAGTACTTC CASSRGTASYEQYF
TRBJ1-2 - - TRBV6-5 TGTGCCAGCAGTTACTCGAGGCGGCGGGCTAACTATGGCTACACCTTC CASSYSRRRANYGYTF
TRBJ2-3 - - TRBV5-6 TGTGCCAGCAGCTTGAGGCCTAGTCGGCGGGATGGCACAGATACGCAGTATTTT CASSLRPSRRDGTDTQYF
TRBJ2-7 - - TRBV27 TGTGCCAGCGCGAGGGTTGCGACCGAAACGTGGGAGCAGTACTTC CASARVATETWEQYF
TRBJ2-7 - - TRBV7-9 TGTGCCAGCAGCCCACATATTTTGCCTTACGAGCAGTACTTC CASSPHILPYEQYF
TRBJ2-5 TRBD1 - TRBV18 TGTGCCAGCTCACGGGACAGGAAACTTTTTCAAGAGACCCAGTACTTC CASSRDRKLFQETQYF
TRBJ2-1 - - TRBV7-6 TGTGCCAGCAGCATTTTTACAGGAATTACAGGGAAATCTTACAATGAGCAGTTCTTC CASSIFTGITGKSYNEQFF
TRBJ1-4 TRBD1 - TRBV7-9 TGTGCCAGCAGCGCAAGAGGGGGCTTAGCTGAAAAACTGTTTTTT CASSARGGLAEKLFF
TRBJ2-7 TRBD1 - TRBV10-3 TGTGCCATCAGTGCACTAGGACAGGCATTTAGCGAGCAGTACTTC CAISALGQAFSEQYF
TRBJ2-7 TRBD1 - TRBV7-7 TGTGCTAGCAGCTTAGGGCGGGACAGGGGATCTTACGAGCAGTACTTC CASSLGRDRGSYEQYF
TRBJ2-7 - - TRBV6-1 TGTGCCAGCAGTGAATACAGAATCTACGAGCAGTACTTC CASSEYRIYEQYF
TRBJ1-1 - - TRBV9 TGTGCCAGCAGCTACACAGGGCCACCGAACACTGAAGCTTTCTTT CASSYTGPPNTEAFF
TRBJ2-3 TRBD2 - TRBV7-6 TGTGCCAGCAGCTTAGTCGTTAGCGGGAGATTAGATACGCAGTATTTT CASSLVVSGRLDTQYF
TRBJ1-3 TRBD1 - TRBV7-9 TGTGCCAGCAGCTGGACAGGGGGTGGAAACACCATATATTTT CASSWTGGGNTIYF
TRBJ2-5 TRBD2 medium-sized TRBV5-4 TGTGCCAGCAGCTTGGTTGTAGCGGGGGGTGAGACCCAGTACTTC CASSLVVAGGETQYF
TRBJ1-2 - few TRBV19 TGTGCCAGTAGTATAGGTGGACAGGGCTACACCTTC CASSIGGQGYTF
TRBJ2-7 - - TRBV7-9 TGTGCCAGCAGTGCCGCCTCAACAGGGTTCGCTTACGAGCAGTACTTC CASSAASTGFAYEQYF
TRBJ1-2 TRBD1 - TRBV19 TGTGCCAGTAGCCTCCTGACAGGGTTTGGTGGCTACACCTTC CASSLLTGFGGYTF
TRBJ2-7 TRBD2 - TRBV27 TGTGCCAGCAGTTTACGAGGTCAGACTAGCGGATACGAGCAGTACTTC CASSLRGQTSGYEQYF
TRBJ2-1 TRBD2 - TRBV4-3 TGCGCCAGCAGCCAAGAGGTCCAGGGACTAGCGTACAATGAGCAGTTCTTC CASSQEVQGLAYNEQFF
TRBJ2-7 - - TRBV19 TGTGCCAGTAGTCATCAGGGTGGGCCTTACGAGCAGTACTTC CASSHQGGPYEQYF
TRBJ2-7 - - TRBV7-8 TGTGCCAGCAGCAGAACAGTGGGTAACGAGCAGTACTTC CASSRTVGNEQYF
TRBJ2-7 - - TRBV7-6 TGTGCCAGCAGCTTAGCGCCAGATTACGAGCAGTACTTC CASSLAPDYEQYF
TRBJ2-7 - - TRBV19 TGTGCCAGTAGTATGTATGAGGGCTATTCATCCTACGAGCAGTACTTC CASSMYEGYSSYEQYF
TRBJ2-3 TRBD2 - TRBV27 TGTGCCAGCAGTGCCTCCCGGGGGGACTTGACAGATACGCAGTATTTT CASSASRGDLTDTQYF
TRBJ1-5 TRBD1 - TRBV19 TGTGCCAGTAGTACAACGACAGGGGGAACCCAGCCCCAGCATTTT CASSTTTGGTQPQHF
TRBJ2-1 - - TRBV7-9 TGTGCCAGCAGCCCGGCGGGGTGGAATGAGCAGTTCTTC CASSPAGWNEQFF
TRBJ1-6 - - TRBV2 TGTGCCAGCAGTGGCGAGGGTAACTATAATTCACCCCTCCACTTT CASSGEGNYNSPLHF
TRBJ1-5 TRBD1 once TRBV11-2 TGTGCCAGCAGCTTAGGCCCGACAGGGGGCTACCCTAGCAATCAGCCCCAGCATTTT CASSLGPTGGYPSNQPQHF
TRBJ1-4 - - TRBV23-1 TGCGCCAGACAATCCGCAACTAATGAAAAACTGTTTTTT CARQSATNEKLFF